The 4 T cell receptor beta chains below all came from one sample that was sequenced in a study of OX40 agonist ivuxolimab in advanced cancers. Using immunoSEQ multiplex PCR, the repertoire was profiled, and TCRdb retains in-frame clones only, with some absent. This table has fewer than 40,000 clones, 87% appearing once. This material consisted of CD4+ or CD8+ T cells sorted from blood, taken in a trial of the OX40 agonist ivuxolimab. These receptor sequences come from an adult with an advanced solid tumor such as melanoma, head and neck, liver or kidney cancer.

This clone was recorded only once. The chain combines TRBV4-3 with TRBJ2-7, with TRBD1 matching 9 bases. The CDR3 has 15 residues. Germline V gene lookup returns CDR1 LGHNA and CDR2 YSLEER. V was clipped by 0 bases and J by 3 bases; unmatched bases: 3. CDR3 DNA sequence: TGCGCCAGCAGCCAAGACAACAGGGGGCTCTACGAGCAGTACTTC. Translating it yields CASSQDNRGLYEQYF.

The V call is TRBV6-5, the J call TRBJ1-1; 9 bases match TRBD1. The CDR3 has 14 amino acids. After removal of 6 bases from V and 5 bases from J, the junction contained 7 bases not matched to a gene. Germline CDR1 and CDR2: MNHEY and SVGAGI. The DNA of the CDR3 is TGTGCCAGCAGCCTAGACAGGGGGGGAACTGAAGCTTTCTTT. This sequence encodes CASSLDRGGTEAFF.

CDR3 in amino acids: CASSTEGQGAGNTIYF. The DNA for the CDR3 is TGTGCCAGCAGCACCGAGGGACAGGGAGCGGGAAACACCATATATTTT. The V gene is TRBV7-9, the J gene TRBJ1-3; 9 bases map to TRBD1. The V gene's germline CDR1 is SEHNR and CDR2 FQNEAQ (reference sequence). The junction had 9 bases not matched to a gene; V was cut back by 5 bases and J by 4 bases. This CDR3 is built from 16 residues. Combining the CDR3 with reference TRBV7-9 and TRBJ1-3 gives the whole variable domain DTGVSQNPRHKITKRGQNVTFRCDPISEHNRLYWYRQTLGQGPEFLTYFQNEAQLEKSRLLSDRFSAERPKGSFSTLEIQRTEQGDSAMYLCASSTEGQGAGNTIYFGEGSWLTVV.

This clone has just one count. The J gene is TRBJ1-2, the V gene TRBV7-9; D gene unclear. Trimming took off 3 bases at V and 5 bases at J, with 10 bases between the two ends. This CDR3 region has 13 residues. Looked up from germline, CDR1 is SEHNR and CDR2 is FQNEAQ (reference sequence). The CDR3, as DNA: TGTGCCAGCAGCTTCGTCGACGGTTATGGCTACACCTTC. Translation: CASSFVDGYGYTF.